This TCR beta chain was sequenced during a study of cytomegalovirus exposure and HLA in healthy donors. This clone was seen more than once but under ten times. 60 Vbeta and 13 Jbeta primers were used in PCR. Using immunoSEQ multiplex PCR, the repertoire was profiled, and TCRdb retains in-frame clones only, with some absent. The sample has around 150,000 clones; approximately 57% are singletons. This receptor was identified in a male donor in good health and CMV-seronegative. Specimen: PBMCs.

The CDR3 loop reads CASSSPGLTNGYTF. CDR3 DNA: TGTGCCAGCAGCTCTCCGGGACTGACTAATGGCTACACCTTC. This chain links TRBV5-4 with TRBJ1-2, with D possibly being TRBD1 (5 bases). Germline CDR1 reads SGHNT; CDR2 reads YYREEE (reference sequence). The CDR3 totals 14 residues. V shed 3 bases and J shed 6 bases, with 15 bases lying between them.